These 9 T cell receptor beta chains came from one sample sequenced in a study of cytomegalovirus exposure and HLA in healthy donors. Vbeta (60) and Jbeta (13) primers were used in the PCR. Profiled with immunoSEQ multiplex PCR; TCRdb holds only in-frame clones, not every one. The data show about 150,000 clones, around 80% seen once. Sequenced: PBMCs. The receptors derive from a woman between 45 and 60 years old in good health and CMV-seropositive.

The DNA for the CDR3 is TGTGCCATCAGCACTAGCGGGGGAAACACAGATACGCAGTATTTT. Translating gives CAISTSGGNTDTQYF. The chain carries TRBV10-3 and TRBJ2-3; 11 bases are shared with TRBD2. V was pared by 6 bases and J by 2 bases, with 4 bases of the junction left unmatched. This CDR3 has 15 amino acids. Germline values: CDR1 ENHRY, CDR2 SYGVKD.

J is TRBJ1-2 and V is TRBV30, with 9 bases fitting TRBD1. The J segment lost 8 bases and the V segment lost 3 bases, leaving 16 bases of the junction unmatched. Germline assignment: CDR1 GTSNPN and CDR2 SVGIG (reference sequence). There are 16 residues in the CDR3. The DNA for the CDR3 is TGTGCCTGGAGAGAAACAGGGGGCCGGTTTTCAGGGGGCTACACCTTC. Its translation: CAWRETGGRFSGGYTF.

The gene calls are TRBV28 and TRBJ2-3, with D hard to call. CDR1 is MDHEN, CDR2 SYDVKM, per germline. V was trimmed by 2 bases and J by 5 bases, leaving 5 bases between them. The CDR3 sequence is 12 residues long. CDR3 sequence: CASSLHRDTQYF. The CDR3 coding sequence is TGTGCCAGCAGTTTACACAGAGATACGCAGTATTTT.

The CDR3 sequence: CASSRPVRGTPGNTIYF. The CDR3 DNA sequence: TGTGCCAGTAGTCGACCAGTTCGGGGTACACCTGGAAACACCATATATTTT. The V and J genes are TRBV19 and TRBJ1-3; D gene uncertain. Trimming stripped 5 bases from V and 2 bases from J, with 19 bases between. Germline loops: CDR1 LNHDA, CDR2 SQIVND (reference sequence). The CDR3 extends over 17 amino acids.

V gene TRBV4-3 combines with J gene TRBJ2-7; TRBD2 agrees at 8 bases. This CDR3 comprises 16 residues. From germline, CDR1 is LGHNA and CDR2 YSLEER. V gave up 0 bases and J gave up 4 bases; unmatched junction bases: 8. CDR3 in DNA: TGCGCCAGCAGCCAAGATACTAAGCGGGGGAGGTACGAGCAGTACTTC. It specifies CASSQDTKRGRYEQYF.

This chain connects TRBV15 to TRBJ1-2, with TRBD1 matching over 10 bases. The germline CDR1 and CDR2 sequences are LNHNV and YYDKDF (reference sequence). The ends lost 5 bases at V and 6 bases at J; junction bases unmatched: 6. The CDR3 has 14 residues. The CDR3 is CATSRDRGEDGYTF. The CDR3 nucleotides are TGTGCCACCAGCCGGGACAGGGGAGAGGATGGCTACACCTTC.

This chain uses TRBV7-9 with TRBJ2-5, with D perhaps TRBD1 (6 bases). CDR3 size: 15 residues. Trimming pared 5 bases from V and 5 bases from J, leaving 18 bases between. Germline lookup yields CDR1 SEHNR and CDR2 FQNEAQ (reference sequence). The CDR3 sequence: CASSPIGQSRETQYF. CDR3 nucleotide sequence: TGTGCCAGCAGCCCAATAGGACAGTCTCGGGAGACCCAGTACTTC.

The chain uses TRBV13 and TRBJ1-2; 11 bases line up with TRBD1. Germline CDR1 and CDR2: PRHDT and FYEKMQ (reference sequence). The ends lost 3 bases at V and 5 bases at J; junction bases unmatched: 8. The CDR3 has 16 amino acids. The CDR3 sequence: CASSLEGQGARYGYTF. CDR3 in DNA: TGTGCCAGCAGCTTGGAAGGACAGGGGGCGCGGTATGGCTACACCTTC. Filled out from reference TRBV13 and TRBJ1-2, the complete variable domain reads AAGVIQSPRHLIKEKRETATLKCYPIPRHDTVYWYQQGPGQDPQFLISFYEKMQSDKGSIPDRFSAQQFSDYHSELNMSSLELGDSALYFCASSLEGQGARYGYTFGSGTRLTVV.

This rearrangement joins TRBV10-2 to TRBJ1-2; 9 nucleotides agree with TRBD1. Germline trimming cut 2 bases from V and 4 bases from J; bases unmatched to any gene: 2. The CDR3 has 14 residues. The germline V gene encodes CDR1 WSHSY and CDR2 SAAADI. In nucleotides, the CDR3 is TGCGCCAGCAGTGAGACAGGGGGCGGCTATGGCTACACCTTC. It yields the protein CASSETGGGYGYTF.